This T cell receptor gamma chain was documented in a study of γδ T cells in repeated Plasmodium falciparum infection. Study context: Malian repertoires were sampled cross-sectionally without transmission and longitudinally through febrile malaria.

The CDR3 totals 18 residues. Germline V lookup: CDR1 GITISATS, CDR2 ISYDGTV (reference sequence). TCRdb applied CATT to the multiplex PCR reads for clone calling. The table shows 11,000 to 15,000 gamma-chain clones, with roughly 1.7% occurring only once. Vgamma9/Vdelta2+ and Vdelta2-negative gammadelta T cells were flow-sorted from PBMC for bulk sequencing. General study results and limits: In Vdelta2-negative, largely Vdelta1+, gammadelta repertoires, repeated controlled infections appeared to drive clonal selection waves.

This clone has a count of ten or more. Its antigen is not known. A read error likely explains why the TCRdb protein, taken from a much larger clone, differs from this DNA's translation at residue 8; the protein shown is translated from the DNA. J is TRGJP and V is TRGV9. TCRdb gives no J gene; it was assigned here by matching the DNA to germline. This receptor was identified in a pool of human donors (malaria-infected and uninfected, not separated). Sequenced: gamma-delta T cells from blood. The CDR3 nucleotides are TGTGCCTTGTGGCAGGTGAGCCAGCAAGAGTTGGGCAAAAAAATCAAGGTATTT. Translated, it gives CALWQVSQQELGKKIKVF.